The 21 T cell receptor beta chains in this list originate from one sample, sequenced in a study of blood T cells in healthy people across ages. The second PCR ran roughly 6 to 11 cycles with a sample-barcoded 5' primer and J-beta primers. One entry per CDR3 protein results from TCRdb running MiXCR on the 5' RACE reads. Of 250,000 to 300,000 distinct CDR3 sequences in the sample, around 29% were seen once. The source material was blood. These receptors originate from a woman in her 70s in good health.

The rearrangement uses TRBV20-1 and TRBJ2-7; no clear D. Germline V gene sequence: CDR1 DFQATT, CDR2 SNEGSKA (reference sequence). V was clipped by 1 base and J by 0 bases, with 13 bases between them. The CDR3 is 15 residues long. CDR3 sequence: CSARGVRQSSYEQYF. CDR3 in DNA: TGCAGTGCTAGAGGCGTTCGTCAAAGCTCCTACGAGCAGTACTTC.

This rearrangement joins TRBV20-1 to TRBJ2-2, with D possibly TRBD2 on 6 matching bases. The CDR3 contains 13 residues. Germline V lookup: CDR1 DFQATT, CDR2 SNEGSKA (reference sequence). Trimming removed 3 bases at V and 6 bases at J, with 11 bases between. The CDR3, as DNA: TGCAGTGCTAGGGGGAGGATCCCCGGGGAGCTGTTTTTT. Its translation is CSARGRIPGELFF.

This rearrangement joins TRBV7-2 to TRBJ2-4; 8 bases agree with TRBD2. Looked up from germline, CDR1 is SGHTA and CDR2 is FQGNSA. V dropped 5 bases and J dropped 3; count of bases not matched to a gene: 9. The CDR3 has 16 residues. CDR3 amino acids: CASSPRPTSGKNIQYF. The CDR3 nucleotides read TGTGCCAGCAGCCCTAGGCCCACTAGCGGCAAAAACATTCAGTACTTC.

This chain connects TRBV3-1 to TRBJ2-2, with TRBD1 matching over 7 bases. V shed 4 bases, J shed 1 base, and the junction held 3 bases outside the gene matches. The CDR3 length is 15 residues. CDR1 LGHDT and CDR2 YNNKEL come from the germline V gene (reference sequence). The CDR3 is CASSLQGVNTGELFF. The DNA for the CDR3 is TGTGCCAGCAGCCTCCAGGGGGTGAACACCGGGGAGCTGTTTTTT.

The V call is TRBV6-1, the J call TRBJ2-2; D not resolved. Germline-derived CDR1 and CDR2 are MNHNS and SASEGT. There are 18 residues in the CDR3. V gave up 6 bases and J gave up 5 bases, with 25 bases separating them. The CDR3 DNA reads TGTGCCAGCAGAACGGGTCCGGGTACAAAGAAGACAACCGGGGAGCTGTTTTTT. Translating it yields CASRTGPGTKKTTGELFF.

This clonotype has at least ten counts. V usage is TRBV28 and J usage is TRBJ2-5; D call uncertain. The CDR3 consists of 13 residues. V lost 3 bases, J lost 4 bases, and 9 bases lay in between. Germline V gene lookup returns CDR1 MDHEN and CDR2 SYDVKM. CDR3 sequence reads: CASSFGRGETQYF. CDR3 coding DNA: TGTGCCAGCAGTTTTGGTAGAGGAGAGACCCAGTACTTC.

Comments on this clonotype: One junction end disagrees with the germline gene, perhaps due to a read error. V and J are TRBV20-1 and TRBJ2-4; 7 nucleotides line up with TRBD2. This CDR3 region has 14 residues. From germline, CDR1 is DFQATT and CDR2 SNEGSKA (reference sequence). CDR3: CSARGRGDVNIQYF. CDR3 DNA: TGCAGTGCCAGAGGCCGGGGGGATGTAAACATTCAGTACTTC.

The chain couples TRBV3-1 to TRBJ1-4; TRBD1 is a possible D gene (5 bases). Germline loops: CDR1 LGHDT, CDR2 YNNKEL (reference sequence). The V end was cut by 0 bases, the J end by 3 bases, with 11 bases between. This CDR3 has 16 amino acids. The CDR3 protein is CASSQDETDSNEKLFF. In DNA, the CDR3 is TGTGCCAGCAGCCAAGATGAGACAGATTCTAATGAAAAACTGTTTTTT.

The chain links TRBV11-2 to TRBJ2-3, with 7 nucleotides matching TRBD2. The V gene's germline CDR1 is SGHAT and CDR2 FQNNGV. The V gene end was trimmed by 6 bases and the J gene end by 6 bases; junction bases not matched to a gene: 6. The CDR3 spans 13 residues. The CDR3 here is CASSFSGGDTQYF. The CDR3 nucleotides read TGTGCCAGCAGTTTCTCCGGGGGGGATACGCAGTATTTT.

This clonotype turned up a few times. V is TRBV5-1 and J is TRBJ2-3, with 7 bases matching TRBD1. Trimming removed 7 bases from V and 0 bases from J; junction bases left unmatched: 5. This CDR3 has 14 residues. Germline CDR1 reads SGHRS; CDR2 reads YFSETQ. CDR3 in DNA: TGCGCCAGCCGCAAACAGGGGAGCACAGATACGCAGTATTTT. This sequence encodes CASRKQGSTDTQYF.

Details on this clonotype: Because the CDR3 is missing its conserved closing phenylalanine or tryptophan, this is likely a read error. The chain is built from TRBV7-8 and TRBJ1-1; tentative D call: TRBD1 (5 bases). The CDR3 contains 15 residues. Germline CDR1 reads SGHVS; CDR2 reads FQNEAQ. CDR3 sequence reads: CASSGWAGMNTEAFV. As DNA, the CDR3 is TGCGCCAGCAGCGGGTGGGCAGGGATGAACACTGAAGCTTTCGTT.

This chain uses TRBV28 with TRBJ2-1; 7 nucleotides align to TRBD1. From germline, CDR1 is MDHEN and CDR2 SYDVKM. There are 13 residues in the CDR3. V shed 5 bases and J 9 bases; nucleotides not matched to a gene: 7. CDR3 region: CASSRARGTEQFF. The DNA for the CDR3 is TGTGCCAGCAGTCGGGCCAGGGGGACTGAGCAGTTCTTC.

The sample holds many counts of this clonotype. V usage is TRBV5-6 and J usage is TRBJ2-3, with D possibly TRBD2 on 6 matching bases. Between the trimmed V and J ends, which lost 2 bases and 7 bases, there was a span of 11 bases. This CDR3 is built from 13 residues. The V gene's germline CDR1 is SGHDT and CDR2 YYEEEE. The DNA for the CDR3 is TGTGCCAGCAGCTTCCCGGGAGTCCATACGCAGTATTTT. It specifies CASSFPGVHTQYF.

This clonotype was found a few times. CDR3 DNA: TGTGCCAGCAGCGAAGAAGGGACCGCGGGTTCCAATGAGCAGTTCTTC. Its translation: CASSEEGTAGSNEQFF. This chain uses TRBV7-2 with TRBJ2-1; D might be TRBD1 or TRBD2, each matching 5 bases. The CDR3 covers 16 residues. With 5 bases removed from V and 6 bases from J, the gap between germline ends came to 20 bases. Germline V gives CDR1 SGHTA, CDR2 FQGNSA.

This clonotype has a handful of counts. The rearrangement joins TRBV5-1 to TRBJ2-3; 7 nucleotides line up with TRBD1. V lost 4 bases to trimming and J lost 4 bases; unmatched junction nucleotides: 12. The CDR3 extends over 16 amino acids. Germline V CDR1 and CDR2: SGHRS, YFSETQ. The CDR3 DNA sequence: TGCGCCAGCAGCGGGGACATAGGGGGCTTGTCAGATACGCAGTATTTT. This encodes CASSGDIGGLSDTQYF.

The rearrangement links TRBV20-1 to TRBJ1-4; D unresolved. Trimming shortened V by 3 bases and J by 4 bases, and 18 bases separated the two germline ends. This CDR3 has 16 amino acids. CDR1 and CDR2 from the germline V gene are DFQATT and SNEGSKA (reference sequence). In DNA form, the CDR3 reads TGCAGTGCTAGTACGTCAAGGTCTCTTTTTAATGAAAAACTGTTTTTT. Translated, it gives CSASTSRSLFNEKLFF.

This clonotype was observed a handful of times. The chain joins TRBV28 to TRBJ2-3; TRBD2 matches at 7 bases. CDR1 is MDHEN, CDR2 SYDVKM, per germline. The CDR3 spans 15 residues. J gave up 3 bases and V 6 bases, and 9 bases lay outside the gene matches. CDR3 sequence (DNA): TGTGCCAGCAGCCGATCGACTAGCTTGACAGATACGCAGTATTTT. This gives the protein CASSRSTSLTDTQYF.

The chain carries TRBV14 and TRBJ2-5; 10 bases match TRBD2. The DNA end is a closer match to TRBJ2-1, so the J assignment may be wrong. Germline V gene sequence: CDR1 SGHDN, CDR2 FVKESK. The CDR3 spans 17 residues. CDR3 sequence: CASSQYETSGYYNEQFF. The CDR3, as DNA: TGTGCCAGCAGCCAATATGAGACTAGCGGGTACTACAATGAGCAGTTCTTC.

V gene TRBV20-1 combines with J gene TRBJ2-5, with a possible D match to TRBD1 (6 bases). This CDR3 comprises 12 residues. Germline CDR1 and CDR2: DFQATT and SNEGSKA (reference sequence). The V and J ends lost 3 bases and 10 bases respectively, with 15 bases between them. CDR3 sequence: CSARPVGADQYF. DNA for the CDR3: TGCAGTGCTAGGCCGGTGGGGGCGGACCAGTACTTC.

This clonotype was observed a handful of times. The rearrangement joins TRBV5-4 to TRBJ2-2; 7 bases line up with TRBD2. The CDR3 extends over 16 amino acids. Germline V lookup: CDR1 SGHNT, CDR2 YYREEE (reference sequence). The V and J ends lost 3 bases and 4 bases, in that order; junction bases with no gene match: 9. This chain's CDR3 is CASSSSSGQVTGELFF. The CDR3 DNA reads as TGTGCCAGCAGCTCAAGTAGCGGGCAGGTCACCGGGGAGCTGTTTTTT.

CDR3 sequence (DNA): TGTGCCAGCAGTGAGGGCAGGGACGGGCAGCCCCAGCATTTT. Its translation: CASSEGRDGQPQHF. The chain carries TRBV6-5 and TRBJ1-5; maybe TRBD1 (5 bases). Germline CDR1 and CDR2: MNHEY and SVGAGI. The CDR3 spans 14 residues. The V end lost 5 bases, the J end lost 7 bases, and 15 bases lay between the germline ends.